This TCR beta chain was observed in a study of regulatory dendritic cells for organ transplantation. General study points: Between individuals, the alloreactive memory CD8+ T cell pool differed considerably. Regulatory dendritic cells appeared to expand memory CD8+ clones less than mature ones.

The germline V gene encodes CDR1 SGHNT and CDR2 YYREEE (reference sequence). This CDR3 spans 14 amino acids. V lost 4 bases, J lost 4 bases, and 15 bases lay in between. About this clone: Its antigen is currently unknown.

Measured with immunoSEQ multiplex PCR; TCRdb has only the in-frame clones, and not every one. The sample contains 25,000 to 35,000 clones, around 83% of which appear only once. Sequenced material: naive CD4+ T cells from blood. The subset denotes: CD45RA+ naive T cells. The sequence was obtained from a human donor in good health. The chain carries TRBV5-4 and TRBJ2-7, with D possibly matching TRBD2 (6 bases). CDR3 residues: CASSNRDLSYEQYF. The DNA of the CDR3 is TGTGCCAGCAGCAACCGGGACTTGTCATACGAGCAGTACTTC.